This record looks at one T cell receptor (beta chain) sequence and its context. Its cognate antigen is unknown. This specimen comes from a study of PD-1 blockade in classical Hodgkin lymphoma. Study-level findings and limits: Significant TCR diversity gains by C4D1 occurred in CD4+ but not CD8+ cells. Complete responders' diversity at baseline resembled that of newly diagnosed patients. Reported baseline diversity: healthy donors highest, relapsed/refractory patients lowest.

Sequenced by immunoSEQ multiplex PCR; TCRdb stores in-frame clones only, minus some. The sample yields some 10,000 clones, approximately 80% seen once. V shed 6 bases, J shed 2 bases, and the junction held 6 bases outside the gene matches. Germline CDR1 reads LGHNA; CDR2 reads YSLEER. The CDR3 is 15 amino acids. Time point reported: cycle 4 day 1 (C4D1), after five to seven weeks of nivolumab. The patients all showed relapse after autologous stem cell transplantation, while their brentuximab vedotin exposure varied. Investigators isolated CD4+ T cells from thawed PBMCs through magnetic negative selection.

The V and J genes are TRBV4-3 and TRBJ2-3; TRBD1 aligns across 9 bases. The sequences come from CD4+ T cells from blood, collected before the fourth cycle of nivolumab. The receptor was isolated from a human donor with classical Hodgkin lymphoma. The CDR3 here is CASRGGTGLTDTQYF. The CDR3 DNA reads TGCGCCAGCAGGGGCGGGACAGGGCTCACAGATACGCAGTATTTT.